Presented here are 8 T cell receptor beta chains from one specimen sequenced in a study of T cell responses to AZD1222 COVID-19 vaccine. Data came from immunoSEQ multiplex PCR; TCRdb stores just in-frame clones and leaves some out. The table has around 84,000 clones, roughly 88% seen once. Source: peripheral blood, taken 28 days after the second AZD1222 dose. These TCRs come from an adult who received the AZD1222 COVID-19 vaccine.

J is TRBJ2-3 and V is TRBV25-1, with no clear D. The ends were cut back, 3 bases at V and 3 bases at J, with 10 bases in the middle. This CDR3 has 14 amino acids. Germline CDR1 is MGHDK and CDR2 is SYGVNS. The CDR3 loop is CASSEKDGTDTQYF. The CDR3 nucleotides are TGTGCCAGCAGTGAGAAGGACGGGACAGATACGCAGTATTTT.

The CDR3 is CSASLSTGNQPQHF. CDR3 DNA sequence: TGCAGTGCTAGTCTTTCAACCGGCAATCAGCCCCAGCATTTT. The chain combines TRBV20-1 with TRBJ1-5; D gene uncertain. The germline CDR1 and CDR2 sequences are DFQATT and SNEGSKA (reference sequence). This CDR3 is 14 amino acids long. V was shortened by 3 bases and J by 2 bases, with 11 bases between the two germline ends.

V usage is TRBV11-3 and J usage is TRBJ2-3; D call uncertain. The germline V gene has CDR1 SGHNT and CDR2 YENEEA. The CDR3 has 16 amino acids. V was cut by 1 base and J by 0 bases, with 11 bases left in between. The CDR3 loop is CASSLGWGTSTDTQYF. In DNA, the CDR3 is TGTGCCAGCAGCTTAGGTTGGGGAACCAGCACAGATACGCAGTATTTT.

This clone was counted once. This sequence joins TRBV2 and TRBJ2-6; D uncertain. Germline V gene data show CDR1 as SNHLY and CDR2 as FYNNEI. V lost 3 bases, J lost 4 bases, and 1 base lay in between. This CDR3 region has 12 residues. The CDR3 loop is CASSEGANVLTF. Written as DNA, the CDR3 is TGTGCCAGCAGTGAGGGGGCCAACGTCCTGACTTTC.

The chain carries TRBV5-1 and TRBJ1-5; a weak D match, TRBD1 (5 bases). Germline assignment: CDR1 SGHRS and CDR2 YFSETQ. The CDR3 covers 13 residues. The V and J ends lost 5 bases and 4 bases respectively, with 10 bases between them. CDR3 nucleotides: TGCGCCAGCAGTCCGGGGCCTAATCAGCCCCAGCATTTT. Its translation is CASSPGPNQPQHF.

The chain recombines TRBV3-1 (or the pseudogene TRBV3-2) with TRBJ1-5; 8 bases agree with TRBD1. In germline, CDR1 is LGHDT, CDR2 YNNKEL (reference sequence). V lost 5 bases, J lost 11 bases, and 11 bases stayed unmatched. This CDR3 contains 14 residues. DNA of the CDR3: TGTGCCAGCAGCTCCGGGACAGGTAAGGAGGCCCAGCATTTT. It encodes CASSSGTGKEAQHF.

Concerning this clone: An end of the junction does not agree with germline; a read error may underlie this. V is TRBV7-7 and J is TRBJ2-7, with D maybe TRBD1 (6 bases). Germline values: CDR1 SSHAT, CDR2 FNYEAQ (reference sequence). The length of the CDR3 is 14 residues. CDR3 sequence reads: CASSPSLGAREQYF. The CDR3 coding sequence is TGTGCTAGCAGCCCCAGTTTGGGGGCAAGGGAGCAGTACTTC.

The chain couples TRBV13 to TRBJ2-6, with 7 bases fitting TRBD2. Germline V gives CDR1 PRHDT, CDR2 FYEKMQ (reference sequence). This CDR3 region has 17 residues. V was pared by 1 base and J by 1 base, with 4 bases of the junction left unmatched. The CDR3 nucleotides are TGTGCCAGCAGCTTAGTCGGGGGGTTATCTGGGGCCAACGTCCTGACTTTC. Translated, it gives CASSLVGGLSGANVLTF.